Given below is one T cell receptor (beta chain) in context. It has no known antigen specificity. The record has no base qualities; no much larger clone is one base away. Library method: the immunoSEQ multiplex PCR assay. A mixture of 60 forward primers for TCR Vbeta segments and 13 reverse primers for TCR Jbeta segments was used in the multiplex PCR. A multiplex PCR assay on genomic DNA amplified the CDR3 region of rearranged TCR beta genes. The Illumina HiSeq System was used to sequence the amplified TCR beta libraries as 87-base-pair reads. Processing in the source paper ran as follows. Across the 670 or so repertoires, a later analysis counted around 80 million unique TCR beta chains, about 10 million of which were shared by at least two donors. Raw reads were error-corrected and collapsed into unique sequences with a nearest-neighbor algorithm that merged closely related sequences to remove PCR and sequencing errors. Alignment of CDR3 sequences to IMGT reference sequences was used to assign V, D and J gene segments. For a sequence to be retained, at least a six-nucleotide match to both a V gene segment and a J gene segment was required. A rearrangement was called productive if the CDR3 had no stop codons and remained in frame with V and J, and every other rearrangement was called non-productive. Following IMGT convention, CDR3 was defined as the stretch from the second conserved V-encoded cysteine up to the conserved J-encoded phenylalanine. The earlier analysis of approximately 500 of the donors excluded sequences that lacked an unambiguous match to a single V gene segment. An earlier analysis of several hundred of the donors called V segments functional above 56.7% productive rearrangements and segregating when the between-donor standard deviation exceeded 5%. A statistical classification framework was built to diagnose cytomegalovirus status from the catalog of TCR beta chain sequences. A later analysis assigned V and J genes by comparing TCR nucleotide sequences with IMGT/GENE-DB human TR gene sequences. The TCRdist pipeline was used in a later analysis to assign CDR3 sequences and most-parsimonious VDJ recombination scenarios. In a later analysis, each TCR beta chain was defined by its CDR3 amino acid sequence together with its V-gene family, and reads without a unique V-gene family were excluded. In a later analysis, 450 to 600 highly shared, low-generation-probability nucleotide sequences were removed to address suspected cross-contamination and a sequencing artifact. In a later analysis, a clonal expansion index for each public chain was calculated from normalized within-repertoire ranks of inferred template counts. In a later analysis, generation probabilities were computed using a VDJ recombination model fitted to out-of-frame rearrangements, and the results were checked against IGoR. Hypergeometric tests were used in a later analysis to score TCR-TCR, TCR-HLA and TCR-CMV co-occurrence, with a repertoire-size bias correction applied to the TCR pairs. To estimate false discovery rates, a later analysis permuted the HLA or CMV assignments 20 times. In a later analysis, co-occurring TCRs were grouped with DBSCAN, and TCRdist sequence similarity was added when clustering was performed within HLA-allele-positive subsets. Repertoires with fewer than 30,000 or more than 120,000 public chains were left out of co-occurrence clustering, as were roughly five repertoires with anomalous nucleotide sharing. TCRdb's version of the immuneACCESS table is confined to in-frame rearrangements and falls short of the full clone set. An unresolved V gene accounts for under half of the shortfall where checked; the remainder is of unknown origin. Clonal size and the V and J genes are those of that table, whereas D and trimming came from the DNA. Present in this sample are 150,000 to 200,000 clones, more than 65% of which were seen just once. Roughly 1.5% of the sample comes from the top ten.

The cohort was made up of approximately 700 healthy bone marrow donors. Cohort members were all nominally healthy when sampled, although unrecorded immune exposures were likely present. The donor was CMV seronegative and was included in the group of 352 seronegative cohort members. Each donor provided a peripheral blood sample, and peripheral blood mononuclear cells were used for TCR beta sequencing. Genomic DNA was extracted from the blood cell samples with the Qiagen DNeasy Blood Extraction Kit. These data come from a study of cytomegalovirus exposure and HLA in healthy donors listed by TCRdb under 2017. For the study in its entirety: According to an earlier analysis of 550 to 700 of the donors, about 179 million T cells yielded some 110 million unique TCR beta sequences and about 280 Gb of sequence data. An early release that covered fewer than 800 HLA-typed donors contained 250 to 350 gigabases of sequencing data and tens of millions of unique TCR sequences. Of the 300 to 500 genotyped donors, 81% were placed in the genetic ancestry cluster associated with self-reported Caucasian donors. The study aimed to test whether signatures of past pathogen exposure could be identified by cataloging public T cell receptors. The study used immunosequencing to profile the T cell repertoires of around 600 subjects and linked those repertoires to cytomegalovirus serostatus. Besides the first cohort of 550 to 750 subjects, a separate validation cohort made up of 95 to 150 different subjects was used. The study combined high-throughput TCR immunosequencing, statistical association of individual TCRs with disease status, and machine learning to predict cytomegalovirus infection status. In a later analysis, previously published TCR beta repertoires from several hundred donors were re-analyzed and high-resolution HLA genotyping was added so that TCR occurrence patterns could be studied. Rather than using new phenotypic data, the later analysis identified candidate immune exposures from TCR beta sequences and from how often those sequences occurred across donors. In an earlier analysis of roughly 540 of the donors, high-throughput TCR beta sequencing was used to judge whether each TCR beta V gene segment behaved as functional or pseudogenic. Alongside the repertoire data, information on donor age, sex, ethnicity and CMV serostatus was compiled. A later genetic analysis used genome-wide SNP genotypes for about 55% of the 666 donors, treating that subset as a discovery cohort. Every repertoire in the discovery cohort had been generated on one and the same sequencing platform. HLA typing covered class I and class II loci at four-digit resolution. Typing coverage varied by locus: roughly 629-640 donors for A, B, C, DRB1 and DQB1; approximately 560 for DQA1; more than 600 for DPA1; approximately 470 for DPB1. Roughly five DR-DQ haplotypes were handled as single units for association and clustering because linkage in the cohort was strong. Among 300 to 500 genotyped donors of the cohort, an average of around 250,000 unique TCR beta nucleotide sequences was sequenced per donor, of which 15% to 20% were non-productive. What the study reported, not specific to this receptor: Correlated functional status among segregating V segments might be attributable to linkage disequilibrium, but an unknown experimental factor could not be ruled out. A later analysis reported that several top co-occurrence clusters appeared linked to parvovirus B19, influenza, CMV and Epstein-Barr virus. In a later genetic analysis, a missense DCLRE1C variant was associated with V-gene and J-gene trimming of TCR beta chains, and the association was replicated in an independent cohort. Because some donors lacked HLA typing at each locus, the association tests relied only on the typed subset. In this cohort, only TCR beta chains were sequenced, and detectable features were limited by the absence of alpha or paired-chain data. The presence/absence analyses assumed that sequencing depth was roughly uniform across donors, and that assumption may not be true. In a later analysis, most CMV-associated TCR beta chains were found to appear HLA-restricted, with HLA associations seemingly driven largely by CMV exposure. In both the original and validation cohorts, the classifier was reported to diagnose cytomegalovirus status with high specificity and sensitivity. Specific HLA alleles were associated with 15,000 to 20,000 TCR beta sequences at a false discovery rate of 0.05 in a later analysis. The only immune exposure information available for the cohort was CMV serostatus. According to a later genetic analysis, donors in an Asian-associated ancestry cluster had fewer N-insertions in productive TCRs than the approximately 650-donor mean. A cluster of highly shared sequence variants was judged likely to be a technical artifact of the sequencing pipeline. A few of the identified cytomegalovirus-associated TCR beta chains were confirmed in vitro to be specific for cytomegalovirus antigens. Broadly in line with IMGT annotations, most TCR beta V segments showed up in productive rearrangements about 87% or about 30% of the time in an earlier analysis of 450 to 600 of the donors. In a later analysis, the rate of TCR association differed among HLA loci, with DRB1 alleles having the most associated TCRs and HLA-C alleles having the fewest. Strong co-occurrence of HLA alleles, especially DR and DQ, made assigning TCR associations to individual alleles difficult. A later analysis found that HLA-associated TCR beta chains were more clonally expanded and had lower generation probabilities than equally common non-associated chains. The authors suggested that the approach could potentially be extended to other disease states and immunological phenotypes. A further reported finding was that TCR beta sequences accurately predicted the HLA-A and HLA-B alleles for most subjects in the first cohort. Because counts were too low, seventeen rarely observed V segments, including chromosome 9 orphons, were left out of the earlier analysis of 587 of the donors. The study listed approximately 160 TCR beta chains as associated with cytomegalovirus. The 87-base-pair reads could not distinguish some IMGT-functional V segments, including TRBV6-2 and TRBV6-3, so those segments were excluded. While some public TCRs were present in many individuals, most TCR sequences turned up only very rarely across donors.

Trimming accounts for 5 bases at V and 6 bases at J, while the number of junction bases matched to no gene is 8. Per the germline V gene (reference sequence), LNHNV is the CDR1 and YYDKDF is the CDR2. Inclusive of the bounding cysteine and phenylalanine, the CDR3 is 15 residues long. Only CDR3 DNA remains: 45 bases, in frame from the first base. This TCR derives from a male donor in good health and CMV-seronegative. Material: PBMCs. The V and J genes are TRBV15 and TRBJ2-1, with 9 bases in between that match TRBD1. Here the CDR3 is given as CATSLRDRESNEQFF. The nucleotides are TGTGCCACCAGCCTCCGGGACAGGGAATCCAATGAGCAGTTCTTC.